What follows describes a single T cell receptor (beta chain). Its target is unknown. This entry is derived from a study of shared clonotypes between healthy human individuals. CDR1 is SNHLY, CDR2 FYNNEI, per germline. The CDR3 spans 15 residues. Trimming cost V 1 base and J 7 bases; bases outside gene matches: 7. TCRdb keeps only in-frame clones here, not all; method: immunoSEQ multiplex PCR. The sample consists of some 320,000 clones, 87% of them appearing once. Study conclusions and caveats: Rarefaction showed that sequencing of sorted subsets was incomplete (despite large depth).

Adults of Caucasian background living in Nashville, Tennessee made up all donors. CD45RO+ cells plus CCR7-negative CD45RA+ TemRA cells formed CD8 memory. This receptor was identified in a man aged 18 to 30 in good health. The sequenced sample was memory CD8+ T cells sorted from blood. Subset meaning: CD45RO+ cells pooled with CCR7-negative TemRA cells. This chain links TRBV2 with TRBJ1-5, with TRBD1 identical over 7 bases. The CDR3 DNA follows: TGTGCCAGCAGTGAAGGACAGGGAATGAGACAGCCCCAGCATTTT. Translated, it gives CASSEGQGMRQPQHF.